A single T cell receptor beta chain is shown here with its context. The CDR3 spans 14 residues. CDR1 is SGHRS and CDR2 is YFSETQ in the germline V gene. V was pared by 0 bases and J by 5 bases, with 6 bases between. The repertoire was sequenced with immunoSEQ multiplex PCR; TCRdb's copy has only in-frame clones and lacks some. The data show a few hundred thousand clones, approximately 90% seen once. Cohorts were determined from participant-reported clinical history. Cohort 3 recovery required two negative PCRs, clearance, or symptom resolution. This entry is derived from a study of blood T cell repertoires in COVID-19. About the study: Sites across the United States, Italy and Spain contributed samples from acute and convalescent COVID-19.

The receptor was derived from a woman in her twenties or thirties who had recovered from COVID-19. Specimen: PBMCs or T cells enriched from blood (not recorded which). The chain couples TRBV5-1 to TRBJ1-6; D not resolved. DNA of the CDR3: TGCGCCAGCAGCTTGGAGCTCGATAATTCACCCCTCCACTTT. Amino acid sequence: CASSLELDNSPLHF.